The rows below give T cell receptor beta chains drawn from one sample of a study of read filtering for tumor transcriptome and immune sequencing. TCRdb recomputed calls from the reads with MiXCR, one row per CDR3 protein. Here the sample spans about 58,000 distinct CDR3 sequences, 10% to 15% being singletons. Sequencing used a population of CD138-negative cells sorted from bone marrow. The source is a donor over 35 with multiple myeloma. CDR3s include the opening cysteine and the closing phenylalanine or tryptophan.

V	length	J	CDR3
TRBV29-1	13	TRBJ1-1	CSVDLPLGTEAFF
TRBV10-3	14	TRBJ2-7	CAISPEGSPYEQYF
TRBV2	15	TRBJ2-7	CASTFTEPSSYEQYF
TRBV25-1	16	TRBJ1-2	CASSEGLGMWNYGYTF
TRBV2	12	TRBJ1-4	CASKADNEKLFF
TRBV5-1	13	TRBJ1-1	CASSGTANTEAFF
TRBV28	14	TRBJ1-1	CASSSPGQGTEAFF
TRBV20-1	14	TRBJ2-7	CSAAGRGTSYEQYF
TRBV19	11	TRBJ2-7	CASSKGYEQYF
TRBV30	14	TRBJ1-4	CAWSKTGGTEKLFF
TRBV5-1	15	TRBJ1-1	CASSPLATQDTEAFF
TRBV6-5	13	TRBJ1-1	CASSYEGRTEAFF
TRBV6-5	14	TRBJ1-4	CASSFGVGNEKLFF
TRBV11-2	15	TRBJ1-2	CASSLAGPASNGYTF
TRBV19	17	TRBJ1-3	CASVSPSRASSGNTIYF
TRBV19	15	TRBJ2-2	CASSNRAPGTGELFF
TRBV24-1	15	TRBJ2-1	CATLDSSRRNNEQFF
TRBV6-5	17	TRBJ2-4	CASSTSGAPEGKNIQYF
TRBV7-9	12	TRBJ2-7	CASSRQGNEQYF
TRBV7-9	14	TRBJ1-5	CASSPGNERQPQHF
TRBV6-5	16	TRBJ2-1	CASSSGTGGGYNEQFF
TRBV7-9	15	TRBJ2-1	CASSLEGQDYNEWFF
TRBV24-1	15	TRBJ2-7	CATSDPGQSVDEQYF
TRBV11-3	14	TRBJ2-2	CASSLGSNTGELFF
TRBV7-9	17	TRBJ2-6	CASSPRQAGSGANVLTF
TRBV10-3	15	TRBJ2-3	CAISERDRGIDTQYF
TRBV19	15	TRBJ2-1	CASSMLRGIYNEQFF
TRBV9	12	TRBJ2-3	CASSANRDTQYF
TRBV7-8	15	TRBJ2-1	CASSLLGGENNEQFF
TRBV20-1	15	TRBJ1-5	CSARGPRDLRQPQHF
TRBV11-2	16	TRBJ2-1	CASSLVQGVEADGQFF
TRBV6-2/TRBV6-3	13	TRBJ1-2	CASSYDRDYGYTF
TRBV14	14	TRBJ2-7	CASSQGTGGNEQYF
TRBV7-9	16	TRBJ2-7	CASSLAWDRDTYEQYF
TRBV7-9	16	TRBJ1-1	CASILWVGTGDTEAFF
TRBV7-8	15	TRBJ2-7	CASSLDRGNPYEQYF
TRBV12-3/TRBV12-4	14	TRBJ1-2	CASSSDSRFYGYTF
TRBV7-9	14	TRBJ2-1	CASSSGQSRNEQLF
TRBV30	15	TRBJ1-5	CAWRTGGTSNQPQHF
TRBV5-6	17	TRBJ2-3	CASSRPGLAPHTDTQYF
TRBV18	14	TRBJ2-3	CASSSRFESDTQYF
TRBV27	16	TRBJ2-6	CASSPRQLSWANVLTF
TRBV7-6	15	TRBJ2-7	CASSLSQGQVYEQYF
TRBV15	14	TRBJ2-3	CATSSRGRWDTQYF
TRBV6-2/TRBV6-3	14	TRBJ2-5	CATLAGGAQETQYF
TRBV7-9	19	TRBJ2-6	CASSVGQGRGDSGANVLTF
TRBV6-5	16	TRBJ1-1	CASSLTGDLFGTEAFF
TRBV29-1	10	TRBJ2-7	CSVRSYEQYF
TRBV4-1	16	TRBJ2-7	CASSSRGHRGYDEQYF
TRBV20-1	13	TRBJ1-5	CSARGAGLQPQHF
TRBV29-1	12	TRBJ1-3	CSARDRGNTIYF
TRBV2	15	TRBJ1-1	CASRGGTGWNTEASF
TRBV5-4	12	TRBJ2-7	CASRSEPYEQYF
TRBV5-1	15	TRBJ2-3	CASSLEGGQTDTQYF
TRBV7-6	15	TRBJ2-1	CASSWGTGLRNEQFF
TRBV29-1	14	TRBJ1-4	CSVLPGTTNEKLFF
TRBV5-4	14	TRBJ1-1	CASSLTGRGTEAFF
TRBV10-2	17	TRBJ2-7	CASSDPPTWTGGNEQYF
TRBV7-6	15	TRBJ2-2	CASSLLGQGAGELFF